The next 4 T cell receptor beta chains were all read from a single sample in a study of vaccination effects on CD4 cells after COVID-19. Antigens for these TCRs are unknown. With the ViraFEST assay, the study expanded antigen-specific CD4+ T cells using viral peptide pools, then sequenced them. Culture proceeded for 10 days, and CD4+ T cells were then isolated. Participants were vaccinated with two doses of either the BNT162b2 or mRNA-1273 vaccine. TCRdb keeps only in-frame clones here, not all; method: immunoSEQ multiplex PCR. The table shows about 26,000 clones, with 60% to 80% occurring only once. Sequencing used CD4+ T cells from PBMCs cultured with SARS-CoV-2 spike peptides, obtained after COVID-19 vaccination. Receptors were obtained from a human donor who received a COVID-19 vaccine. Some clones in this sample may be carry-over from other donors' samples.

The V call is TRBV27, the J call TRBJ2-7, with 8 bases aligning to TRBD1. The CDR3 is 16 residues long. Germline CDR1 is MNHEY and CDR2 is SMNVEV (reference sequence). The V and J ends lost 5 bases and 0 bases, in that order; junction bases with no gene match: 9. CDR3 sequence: CASSRMDRVVSYEQYV. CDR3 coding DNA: TGTGCCAGCAGTCGGATGGACAGGGTAGTCTCCTACGAGCAGTACGTC.

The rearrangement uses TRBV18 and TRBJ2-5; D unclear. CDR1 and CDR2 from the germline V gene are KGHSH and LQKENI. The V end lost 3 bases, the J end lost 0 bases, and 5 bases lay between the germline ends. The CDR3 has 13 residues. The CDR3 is CASSPRHQETQYF. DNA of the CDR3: TGTGCCAGCTCACCTCGCCACCAAGAGACCCAGTACTTC.

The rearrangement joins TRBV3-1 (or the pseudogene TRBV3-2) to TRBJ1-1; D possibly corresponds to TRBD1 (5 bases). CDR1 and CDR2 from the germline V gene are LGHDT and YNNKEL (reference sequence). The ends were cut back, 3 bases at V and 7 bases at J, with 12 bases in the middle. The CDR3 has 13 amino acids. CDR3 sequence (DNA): TGTGCCAGCAGCCATCTCGGAGGGGTTGAAGCTTTCTTT. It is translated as CASSHLGGVEAFF.

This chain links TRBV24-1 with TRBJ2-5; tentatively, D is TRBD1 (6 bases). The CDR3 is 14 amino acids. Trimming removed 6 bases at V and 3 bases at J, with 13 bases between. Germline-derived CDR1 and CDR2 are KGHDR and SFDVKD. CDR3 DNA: TGTGCCACCAGTAGGGGACAAGGGGAAGAGACCCAGTACTTC. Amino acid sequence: CATSRGQGEETQYF.